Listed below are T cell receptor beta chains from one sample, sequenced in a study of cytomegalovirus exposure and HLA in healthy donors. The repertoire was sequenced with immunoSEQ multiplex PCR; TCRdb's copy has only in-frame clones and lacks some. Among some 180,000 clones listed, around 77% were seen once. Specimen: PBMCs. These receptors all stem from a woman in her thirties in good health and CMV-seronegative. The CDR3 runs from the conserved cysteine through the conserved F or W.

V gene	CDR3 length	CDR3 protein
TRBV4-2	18	CASSQDRVVGTRYDEQFF
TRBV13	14	CASLQFSGANVLTF
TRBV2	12	CASTKGRETQYF
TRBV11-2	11	CASGRTDTQYF
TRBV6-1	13	CASSPDRGRGYTF
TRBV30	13	CAGEVSGYNEQFF
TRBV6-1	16	CASSEDTGGGGWGQYF
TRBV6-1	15	CASTQGRVVGGPEYF
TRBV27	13	CASSWGPYTEAFF
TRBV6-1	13	CASSEHRGEKLFF
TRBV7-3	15	CASSLEGQGYYEQYF
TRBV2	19	CASSGPGLAGVLTYNEQFF
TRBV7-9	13	CASTESGSYEQFF
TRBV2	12	CASSDRSYEQYF
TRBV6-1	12	CASGLTVVGYTF
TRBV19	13	CASSIGDRNIQYF
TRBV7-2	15	CASSLGLGQTYEQYF
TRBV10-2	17	CASRGDFYRGQRNEQYF
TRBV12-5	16	CASGLVGQGNTGELFF
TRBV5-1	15	CASSYRGQGTYEQYF
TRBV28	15	CASSFIGSWAGELFF
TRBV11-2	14	CASSLGTGDGKLFF
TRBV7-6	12	CASSFRTSEQFF
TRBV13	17	CASSLGGTSANTGELFF
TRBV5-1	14	CASSSGLAAWEQYF
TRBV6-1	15	CASRLPGLGAYEQYF
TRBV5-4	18	CASSFFRTSGGSYNEQFF